The TCR beta chain under discussion was sequenced for a study of cytotoxic CD8 clonotypes in ibrutinib-treated CLL (TCRdb year 2021). Notes on the research overall: The cohort had over ten relapsed/refractory and 15 treatment-naive patients; roughly 18 were IGHV unmutated. Partial responses were observed in 24 patients and complete responses in 2; after a median follow-up of 68 months, remission was maintained in 14 patients and progression was observed in about twelve. Samples at response were collected after a median of about twelve months of treatment, with a range of about 6 to 36 months. On average, each sample had approximately 250,000 productive templates and 96,000 or so productive rearrangements. Longitudinal samples were available for about 30% of the roughly 90 trial participants. Cryopreserved peripheral blood mononuclear cells were obtained before treatment, at response, and at either sustained remission or disease progression. Patients were still on ibrutinib when every remission and progressive disease sample was collected.

The time point label here, explained by the study, means: around 2 years on ibrutinib. Approximately 2 micrograms of genomic DNA were extracted from cryopreserved PBMCs for TCR beta library preparation. High-throughput TCR beta sequencing was performed on longitudinal blood samples from CLL patients receiving ibrutinib monotherapy. Patients were enrolled in a phase 2 open-label single-center ibrutinib monotherapy trial. About this clone: There is no known antigen for this receptor. Base qualities were left out, and no much larger clone turns up one base away.

The CDR3 runs 12 residues from the cysteine to the phenylalanine. Just the 36-base CDR3 DNA is kept, in frame starting at base 1. CDR1 SGHTA and CDR2 FQGNSA were looked up in the germline V gene. V is shortened by 8 bases, J by 5 bases, and the region joining them spans 12 bases. Each clonotype received, on average, about 10x coverage in deep resolution sequencing performed on a MiSeq, where the target depth lay between 1 in 1 million and 1 in 200,000 T cells. TCR beta libraries were generated with the immunoSEQ hsTCRB Kit. As for the authors' bioinformatics: Data were analyzed with ImmunoSEQ Data Assistant and ImmunoSEQ Analyzer, with V, D and J genes assigned per IMGT definitions. Clonality, with values ranging from 0 to 1, was calculated as one minus the normalized Shannon entropy of productive rearrangement frequencies. Only overrepresented clonotypes making up at least 0.05% of each patient's repertoire were included in the public clonotype analysis. About a dozen age-matched healthy donor repertoires from immuneACCESS served as clonality controls. The immuneACCESS repertoire file appears here via TCRdb, limited to in-frame rearrangements. These files lack a portion of the clones; in checked studies, under half of the deficit traces to unresolved V genes, and the cause of the others is not known. That table furnishes V, J and clone size, whereas the DNA furnished D and trimming. Present in this sample are more than 200,000 clones, less than 75% of which were seen just once. The top ten hold 15% of the sample.

Overall results and qualifications from the work: Baseline clonality exceeded that of age-matched healthy donors and correlated strongly with circulating CD8+ T-cell counts. Lymph node repertoires were not examined, and the timing of sampling was not matched between patients in sustained remission and those whose disease progressed. At ibrutinib response clonality went up, during sustained remission it held steady, and at progression it dropped back toward baseline. Public clonotypes were rare and either shrank or stayed stable during treatment, and the rise in clonality at ibrutinib response reflected expansion of private clonotypes.

This receptor was identified in a human donor with chronic lymphocytic leukemia. The source was PBMCs, collected after 24 months of ibrutinib treatment. The chain employs TRBV7-2 and TRBJ1-1, with the D segment identity uncertain. The CDR3 reads CASRGGRTEAFF. The bases read TGTGCCAGCCGGGGAGGGCGGACTGAAGCTTTCTTT.